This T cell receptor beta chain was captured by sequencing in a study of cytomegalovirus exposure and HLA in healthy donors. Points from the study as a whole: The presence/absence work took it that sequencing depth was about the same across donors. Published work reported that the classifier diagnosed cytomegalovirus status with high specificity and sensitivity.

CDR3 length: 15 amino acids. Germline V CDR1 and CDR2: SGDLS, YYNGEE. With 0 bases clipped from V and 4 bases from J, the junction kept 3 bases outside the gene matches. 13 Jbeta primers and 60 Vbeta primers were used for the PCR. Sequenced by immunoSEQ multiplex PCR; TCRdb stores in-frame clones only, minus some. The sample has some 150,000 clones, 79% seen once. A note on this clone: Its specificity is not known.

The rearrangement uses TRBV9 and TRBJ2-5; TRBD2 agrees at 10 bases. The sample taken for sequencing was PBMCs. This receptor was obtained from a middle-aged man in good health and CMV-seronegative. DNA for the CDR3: TGTGCCAGCAGCGTAGCTAGCGGGAGAGGAGAGACCCAGTACTTC. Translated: CASSVASGRGETQYF.